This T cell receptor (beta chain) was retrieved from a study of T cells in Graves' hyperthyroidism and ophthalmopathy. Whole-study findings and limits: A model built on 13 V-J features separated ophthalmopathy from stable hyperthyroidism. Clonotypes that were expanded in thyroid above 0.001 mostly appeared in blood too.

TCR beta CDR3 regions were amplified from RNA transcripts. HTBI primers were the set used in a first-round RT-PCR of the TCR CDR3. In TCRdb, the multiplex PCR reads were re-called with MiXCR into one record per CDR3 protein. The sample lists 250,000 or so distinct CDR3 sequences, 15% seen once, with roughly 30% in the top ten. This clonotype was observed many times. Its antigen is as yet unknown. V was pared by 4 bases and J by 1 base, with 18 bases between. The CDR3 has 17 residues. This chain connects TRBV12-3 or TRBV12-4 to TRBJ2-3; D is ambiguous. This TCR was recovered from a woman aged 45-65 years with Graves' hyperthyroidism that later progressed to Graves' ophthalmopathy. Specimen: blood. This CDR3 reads CASSYLSPSSGTDTQYF. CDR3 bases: TGTGCCAGCAGTTACCTGTCCCCCTCGAGTGGCACAGATACGCAGTATTTT.